Below, one TCR beta chain is given with its context. Its antigen is undetermined. This specimen belongs to a study of shared clonotypes between healthy human individuals. Findings and caveats of the study: Roughly 4.6% of naive CD4 clonotypes were common to a few donors. Naive subsets generally had larger estimated richness than memory subsets. Generation of non-shared clonotypes was less probable than generation of clonotypes shared by all four donors.

Repertoires were generated with immunoSEQ multiplex PCR, while TCRdb's copy carries only in-frame clones and drops some. The sample comprises 800,000 to 950,000 clones, 95% to 97% of which are singletons, and under 0.25% rests with the top ten. Terminally differentiated effector memory CD45RA+ cells were left out of the naive CD8 fraction, which was CD45RO-negative and positively selected for CCR7. Donors comprised healthy HIV-negative adults lacking recent acute infections or vaccinations. Germline lookup yields CDR1 LGHNA and CDR2 YSLEER. V lost 2 bases, J lost 0 bases, and 14 bases lay in between. This CDR3 has 17 amino acids.

The chain uses TRBV4-3 and TRBJ1-3; a weak D match, TRBD1 (6 bases). Source material: naive CD8+ T cells sorted from blood. The sequence derives from a man under 40 in good health. The CDR3 coding sequence is TGCGCCAGCAGCCAATCCTACAGGGCCCTCTCTGGAAACACCATATATTTT. Encoded protein: CASSQSYRALSGNTIYF.